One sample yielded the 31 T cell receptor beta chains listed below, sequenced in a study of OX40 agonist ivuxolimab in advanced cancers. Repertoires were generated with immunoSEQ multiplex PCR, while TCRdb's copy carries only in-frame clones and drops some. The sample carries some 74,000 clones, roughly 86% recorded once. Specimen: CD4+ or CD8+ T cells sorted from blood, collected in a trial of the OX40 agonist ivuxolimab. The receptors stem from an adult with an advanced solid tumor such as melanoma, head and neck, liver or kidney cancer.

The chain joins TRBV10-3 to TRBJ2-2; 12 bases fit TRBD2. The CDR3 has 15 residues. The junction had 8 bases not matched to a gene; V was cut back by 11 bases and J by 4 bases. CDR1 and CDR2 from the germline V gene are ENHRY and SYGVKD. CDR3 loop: CAVRGLAGSTGELFF. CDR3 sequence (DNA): TGTGCCGTTCGAGGACTAGCGGGAAGCACCGGGGAGCTGTTTTTT.

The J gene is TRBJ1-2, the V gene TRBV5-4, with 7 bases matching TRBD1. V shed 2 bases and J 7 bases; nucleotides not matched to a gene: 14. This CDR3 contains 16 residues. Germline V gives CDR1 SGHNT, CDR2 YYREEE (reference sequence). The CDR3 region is CASSLGLGDSGSGYTF. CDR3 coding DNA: TGTGCCAGCAGCTTAGGACTGGGGGACAGTGGATCTGGCTACACCTTC.

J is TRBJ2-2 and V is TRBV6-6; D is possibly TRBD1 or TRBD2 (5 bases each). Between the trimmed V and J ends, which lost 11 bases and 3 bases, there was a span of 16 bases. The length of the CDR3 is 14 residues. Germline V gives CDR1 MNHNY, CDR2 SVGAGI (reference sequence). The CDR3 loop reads CAGTRGFDTGELFF. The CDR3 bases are TGTGCCGGGACGAGGGGCTTCGACACCGGGGAGCTGTTTTTT.

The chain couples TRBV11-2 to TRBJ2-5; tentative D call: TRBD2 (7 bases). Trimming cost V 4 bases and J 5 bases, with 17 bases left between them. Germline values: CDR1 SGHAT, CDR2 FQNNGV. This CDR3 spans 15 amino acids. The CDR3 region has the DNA TGTGCCAGCAGCTCGCCGGGGGGCCGGGGTGAGACCCAGTACTTC. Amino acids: CASSSPGGRGETQYF.

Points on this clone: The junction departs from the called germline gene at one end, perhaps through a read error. The CDR3 nucleotides read TGTGCTAGCAGCTCCGGACAGGGGGCGGGGTACGAGCAGTACTTC. Amino acid sequence: CASSSGQGAGYEQYF. The genes are TRBV7-7 and TRBJ2-7; TRBD1 matches 11 bases. This CDR3 comprises 15 residues. The germline V gene encodes CDR1 SSHAT and CDR2 FNYEAQ (reference sequence).

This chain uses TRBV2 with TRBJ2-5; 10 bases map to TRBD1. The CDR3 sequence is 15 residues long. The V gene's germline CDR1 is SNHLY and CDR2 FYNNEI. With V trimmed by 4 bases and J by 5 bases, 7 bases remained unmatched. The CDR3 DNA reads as TGTGCCAGCAGTGGACAGGGGGCGGGGGGCGAGACCCAGTACTTC. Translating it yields CASSGQGAGGETQYF.

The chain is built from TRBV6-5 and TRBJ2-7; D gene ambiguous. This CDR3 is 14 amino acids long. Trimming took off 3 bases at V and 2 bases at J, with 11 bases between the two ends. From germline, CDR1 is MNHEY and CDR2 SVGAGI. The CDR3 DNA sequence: TGTGCCAGCAGTTATCTGGGCTCCGCCTACGAGCAGTACTTC. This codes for CASSYLGSAYEQYF.

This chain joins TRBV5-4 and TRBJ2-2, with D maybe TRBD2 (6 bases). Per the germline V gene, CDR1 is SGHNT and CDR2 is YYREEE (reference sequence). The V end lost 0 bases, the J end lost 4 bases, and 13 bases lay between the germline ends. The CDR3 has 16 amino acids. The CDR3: CASSLGGVGGTGELFF. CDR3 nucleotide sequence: TGTGCCAGCAGCTTGGGCGGCGTCGGGGGCACCGGGGAGCTGTTTTTT.

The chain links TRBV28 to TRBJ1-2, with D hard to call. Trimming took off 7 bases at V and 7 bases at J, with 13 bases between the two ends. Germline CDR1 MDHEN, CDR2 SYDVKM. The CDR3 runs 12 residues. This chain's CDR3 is CASTKSAGGYTF. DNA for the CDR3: TGTGCCAGCACGAAATCGGCGGGTGGCTACACCTTC.

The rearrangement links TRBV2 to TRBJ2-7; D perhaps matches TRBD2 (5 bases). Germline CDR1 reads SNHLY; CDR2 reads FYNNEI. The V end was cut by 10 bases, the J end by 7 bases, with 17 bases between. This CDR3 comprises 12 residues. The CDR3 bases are TGTGCCACTTCCCGGAGGTATGGGGAGCAGTACTTC. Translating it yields CATSRRYGEQYF.

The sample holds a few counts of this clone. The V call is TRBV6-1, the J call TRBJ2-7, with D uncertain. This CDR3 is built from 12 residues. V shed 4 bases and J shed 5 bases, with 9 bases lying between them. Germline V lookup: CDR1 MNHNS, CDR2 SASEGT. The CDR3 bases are TGTGCCAGCAGTGGGGATTCAGACGAGCAGTACTTC. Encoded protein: CASSGDSDEQYF.

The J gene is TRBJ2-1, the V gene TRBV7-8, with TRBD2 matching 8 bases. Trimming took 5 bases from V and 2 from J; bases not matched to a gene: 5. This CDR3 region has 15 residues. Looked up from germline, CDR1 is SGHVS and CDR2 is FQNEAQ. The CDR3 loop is CASSNSGTAYNEQFF. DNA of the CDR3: TGTGCCAGCAGCAATAGCGGGACCGCCTACAATGAGCAGTTCTTC.

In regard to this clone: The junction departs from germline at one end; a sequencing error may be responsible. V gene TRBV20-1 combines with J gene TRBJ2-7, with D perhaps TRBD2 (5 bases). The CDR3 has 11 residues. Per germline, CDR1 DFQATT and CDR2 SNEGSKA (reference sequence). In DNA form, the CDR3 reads TGCAGTGCTAGAGACCTCCTGGGGAGATCGTTC. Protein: CSARDLLGRSF.

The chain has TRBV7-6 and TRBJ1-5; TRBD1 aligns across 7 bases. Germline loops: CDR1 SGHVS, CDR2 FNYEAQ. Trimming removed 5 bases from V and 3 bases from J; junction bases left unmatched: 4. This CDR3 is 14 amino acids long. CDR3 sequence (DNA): TGTGCCAGCAGCCCAGGGGGACCCAATCAGCCCCAGCATTTT. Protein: CASSPGGPNQPQHF.

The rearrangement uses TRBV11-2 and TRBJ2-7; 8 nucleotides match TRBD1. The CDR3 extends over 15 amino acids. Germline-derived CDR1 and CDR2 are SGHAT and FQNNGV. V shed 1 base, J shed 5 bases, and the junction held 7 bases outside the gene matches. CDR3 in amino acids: CASSLGQGAPHEQYF. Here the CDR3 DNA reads TGTGCCAGCAGCTTAGGGCAGGGGGCTCCCCACGAGCAGTACTTC.

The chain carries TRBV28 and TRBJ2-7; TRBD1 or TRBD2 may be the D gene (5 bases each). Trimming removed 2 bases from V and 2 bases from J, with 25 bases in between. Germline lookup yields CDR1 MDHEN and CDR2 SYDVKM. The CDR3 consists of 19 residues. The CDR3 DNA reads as TGTGCCAGCAGTTTAACGACCCAGTGGGGGAGAAGATTTCCCTACGAGCAGTACTTC. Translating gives CASSLTTQWGRRFPYEQYF.

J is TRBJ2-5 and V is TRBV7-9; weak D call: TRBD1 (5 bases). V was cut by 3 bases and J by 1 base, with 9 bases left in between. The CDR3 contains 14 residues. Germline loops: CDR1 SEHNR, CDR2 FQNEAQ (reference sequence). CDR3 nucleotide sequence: TGTGCCAGCAGCTTGGGGCTCGGCCAAGAGACCCAGTACTTC. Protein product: CASSLGLGQETQYF.

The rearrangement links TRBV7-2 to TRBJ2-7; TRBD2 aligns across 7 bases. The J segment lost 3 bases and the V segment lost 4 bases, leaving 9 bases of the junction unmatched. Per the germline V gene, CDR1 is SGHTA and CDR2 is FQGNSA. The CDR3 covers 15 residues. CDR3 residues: CASSSASGLNYEQYF. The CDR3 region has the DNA TGTGCCAGCAGCTCTGCTAGCGGATTGAACTACGAGCAGTACTTC.

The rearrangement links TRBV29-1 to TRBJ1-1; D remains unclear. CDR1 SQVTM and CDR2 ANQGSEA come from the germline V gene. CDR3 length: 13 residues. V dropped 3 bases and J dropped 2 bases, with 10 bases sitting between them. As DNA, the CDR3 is TGCAGCGTTGATGGCCAGACCAACACTGAAGCTTTCTTT. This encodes CSVDGQTNTEAFF.

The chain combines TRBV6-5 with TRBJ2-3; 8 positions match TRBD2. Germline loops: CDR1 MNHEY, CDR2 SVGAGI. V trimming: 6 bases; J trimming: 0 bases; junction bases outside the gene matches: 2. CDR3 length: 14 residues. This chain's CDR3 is CASRPSGSTDTQYF. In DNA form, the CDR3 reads TGTGCCAGCAGACCTAGCGGGAGCACAGATACGCAGTATTTT.

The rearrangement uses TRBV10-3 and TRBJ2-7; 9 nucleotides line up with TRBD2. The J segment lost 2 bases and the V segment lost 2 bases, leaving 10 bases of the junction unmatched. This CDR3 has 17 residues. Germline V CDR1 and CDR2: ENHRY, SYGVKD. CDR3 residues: CAISESPWSSGTYEQYF. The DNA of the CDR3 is TGTGCCATCAGTGAGAGTCCTTGGTCTAGCGGGACCTACGAGCAGTACTTC.

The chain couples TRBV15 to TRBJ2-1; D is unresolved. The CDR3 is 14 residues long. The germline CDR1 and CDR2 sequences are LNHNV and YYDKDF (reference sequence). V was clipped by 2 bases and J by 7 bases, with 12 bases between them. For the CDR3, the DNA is TGTGCCACCAGCAGACCCCTCGTTGGAAATGAGCAGTTCTTC. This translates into CATSRPLVGNEQFF. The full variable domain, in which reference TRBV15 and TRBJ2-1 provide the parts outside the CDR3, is DAMVIQNPRYQVTQFGKPVTLSCSQTLNHNVMYWYQQKSSQAPKLLFHYYDKDFNNEADTPDNFQSRRPNTSFCFLDIRSPGLGDTAMYLCATSRPLVGNEQFFGPGTRLTVL.

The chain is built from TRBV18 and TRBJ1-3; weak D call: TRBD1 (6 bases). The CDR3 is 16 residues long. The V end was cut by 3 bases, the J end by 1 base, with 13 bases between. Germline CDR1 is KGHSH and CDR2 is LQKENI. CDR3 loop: CASSPTGPRSGNTIYF. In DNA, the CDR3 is TGTGCCAGCTCACCGACAGGCCCCCGTTCTGGAAACACCATATATTTT.

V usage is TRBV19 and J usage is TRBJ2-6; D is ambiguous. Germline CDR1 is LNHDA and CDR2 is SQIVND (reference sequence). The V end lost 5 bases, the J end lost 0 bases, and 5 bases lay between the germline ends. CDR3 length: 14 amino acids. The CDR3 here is CASSLSSGANVLTF. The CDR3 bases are TGTGCCAGTAGTTTAAGCTCTGGGGCCAACGTCCTGACTTTC.

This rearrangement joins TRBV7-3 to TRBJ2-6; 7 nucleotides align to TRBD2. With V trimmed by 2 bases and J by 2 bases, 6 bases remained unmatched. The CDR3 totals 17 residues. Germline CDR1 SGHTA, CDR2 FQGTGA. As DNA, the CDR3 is TGTGCCAGCAGCTTATTCGCGGGGGAGACTGGGGCCAACGTCCTGACTTTC. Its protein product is CASSLFAGETGANVLTF. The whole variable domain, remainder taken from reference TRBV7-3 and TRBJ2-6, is GAGVSQTPSNKVTEKGKYVELRCDPISGHTALYWYRQSLGQGPEFLIYFQGTGAADDSGLPNDRFFAVRPEGSVSTLKIQRTERGDSAVYLCASSLFAGETGANVLTFGAGSRLTVL.

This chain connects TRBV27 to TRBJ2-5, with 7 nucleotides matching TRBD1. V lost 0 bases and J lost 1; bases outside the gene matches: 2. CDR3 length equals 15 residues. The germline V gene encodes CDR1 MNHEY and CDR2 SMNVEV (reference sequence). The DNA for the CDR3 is TGTGCCAGCAGTTTATCAAGGGGGCCCCAAGAGACCCAGTACTTC. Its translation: CASSLSRGPQETQYF.

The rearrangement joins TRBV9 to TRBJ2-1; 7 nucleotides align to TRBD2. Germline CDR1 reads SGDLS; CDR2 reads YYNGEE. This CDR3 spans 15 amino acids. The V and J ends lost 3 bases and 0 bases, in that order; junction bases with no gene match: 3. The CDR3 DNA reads TGTGCCAGCAGCGGCCGGGACTACTCCTACAATGAGCAGTTCTTC. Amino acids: CASSGRDYSYNEQFF.

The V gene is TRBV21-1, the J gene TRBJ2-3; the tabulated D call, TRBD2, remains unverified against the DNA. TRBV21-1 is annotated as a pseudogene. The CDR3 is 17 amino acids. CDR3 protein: CASSTDRDPSSRRTQYF. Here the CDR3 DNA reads TGTGCCAGCAGCACAGACCGGGATCCCAGCTCTCGGAGGACGCAGTATTTT.

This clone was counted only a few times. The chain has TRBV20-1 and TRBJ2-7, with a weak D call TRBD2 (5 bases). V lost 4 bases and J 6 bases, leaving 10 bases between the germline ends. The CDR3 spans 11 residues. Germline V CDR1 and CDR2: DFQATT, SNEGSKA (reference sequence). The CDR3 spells CSATDFFEQYF. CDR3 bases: TGCAGTGCTACGGACTTTTTCGAGCAGTACTTC.

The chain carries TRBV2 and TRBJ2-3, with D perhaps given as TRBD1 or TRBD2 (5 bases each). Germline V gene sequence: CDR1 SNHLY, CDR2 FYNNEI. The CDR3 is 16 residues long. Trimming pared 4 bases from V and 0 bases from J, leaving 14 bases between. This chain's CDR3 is CASSGRGAGSTDTQYF. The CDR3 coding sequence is TGTGCCAGCAGTGGTAGGGGCGCGGGTAGCACAGATACGCAGTATTTT.

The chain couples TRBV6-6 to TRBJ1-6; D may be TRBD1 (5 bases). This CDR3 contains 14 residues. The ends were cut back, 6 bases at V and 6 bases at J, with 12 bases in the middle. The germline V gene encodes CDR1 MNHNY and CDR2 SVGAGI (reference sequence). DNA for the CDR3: TGTGCCAGCAGCTACCGGGGCCTTAATTCACCCCTCCACTTT. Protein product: CASSYRGLNSPLHF.